This entry lists 31 T cell receptor beta chains sequenced from one sample in a study of T-cell memory formation after mild COVID-19. One entry per CDR3 protein results from TCRdb running MiXCR on the 5' RACE reads. This sample has some 600,000 distinct CDR3 sequences; 15% to 20% occur once, and the top ten carry 8.1%. Sequencing input: PBMCs or a T cell subset sorted from them (not recorded which). These receptors were taken from an adult woman who had mild COVID-19 (a few samples of this study predate the infection). Cell type and time point are not known.

Only a few counts were recorded for this clonotype. The chain is built from TRBV14 and TRBJ2-1; perhaps TRBD2 as D (6 bases). V dropped 5 bases and J dropped 4 bases, with 15 bases sitting between them. Per the germline V gene, CDR1 is SGHDN and CDR2 is FVKESK. The CDR3 sequence is 15 residues long. CDR3 protein: CASSGGTRAYNEQFF. CDR3 in DNA: TGTGCCAGCAGCGGCGGGACTCGAGCTTACAATGAGCAGTTCTTC.

The chain recombines TRBV5-4 with TRBJ2-7; a possible D gene is TRBD2 (7 bases). Germline loops: CDR1 SGHNT, CDR2 YYREEE (reference sequence). The CDR3 extends over 16 amino acids. V was cut by 3 bases and J by 6 bases, with 22 bases left in between. The CDR3 nucleotides read TGTGCCAGCAGCTCGGTCAGGGGCGGGAGATTGGGCGAGCAGTACTTC. Its protein product is CASSSVRGGRLGEQYF.

This clonotype was seen a few times. The V call is TRBV12-3 or TRBV12-4, the J call TRBJ2-5, with unresolved D. V was cut by 1 base and J by 10 bases, with 13 bases left in between. The CDR3 is 13 amino acids. In DNA, the CDR3 is TGTGCCAGCAGTTTAGGCCCCTCTGTGAGCCAGTACTTC. Amino acid sequence: CASSLGPSVSQYF.

This clonotype was found a few times. The rearrangement links TRBV5-1 to TRBJ2-4, with a tentative D call TRBD2 (7 bases). The germline V gene has CDR1 SGHRS and CDR2 YFSETQ. The CDR3 has 16 residues. The V gene lost 1 base and the J gene lost 8 bases, with 19 bases spanning the gap. The CDR3 loop is CASSLRGGRAQDIQYF. As DNA, the CDR3 is TGCGCCAGCAGCTTGAGGGGGGGCAGGGCCCAAGACATTCAGTACTTC.

There are many counts of this clonotype. This chain joins TRBV12-3 or TRBV12-4 and TRBJ2-7; maybe TRBD1 (6 bases). Trimming stripped 3 bases from V and 0 bases from J, with 12 bases between. The CDR3 has 15 amino acids. The DNA for the CDR3 is TGTGCCAGCAGTTTGCAGGGGTTGAGCTCCTACGAGCAGTACTTC. Its protein product is CASSLQGLSSYEQYF.

There are a few counts of this clonotype. The rearrangement uses TRBV20-1 and TRBJ1-5; TRBD1 might be the D (5 bases). The CDR3 contains 14 residues. The V gene lost 3 bases and the J gene lost 5 bases, with 14 bases spanning the gap. The germline V gene has CDR1 DFQATT and CDR2 SNEGSKA (reference sequence). CDR3 amino acids: CSASRPDTDQPQHF. The DNA for the CDR3 is TGCAGTGCTAGCCGTCCGGACACTGATCAGCCCCAGCATTTT.

The J gene is TRBJ1-3, the V gene TRBV4-1; D is ambiguous. Trimming cost V 0 bases and J 1 base, with 16 bases left between them. The V gene's germline CDR1 is MGHRA and CDR2 YSYEKL. The CDR3 is made up of 18 amino acids. Here the CDR3 reads CASSQDGSGVPSGNTIYF. CDR3 DNA: TGCGCCAGCAGCCAAGATGGTAGTGGGGTACCTTCTGGAAACACCATATATTTT.

V is TRBV30 and J is TRBJ2-7, with D possibly being TRBD2 (5 bases). The length of the CDR3 is 11 residues. Trimming took off 3 bases at V and 3 bases at J, with 6 bases between the two ends. Germline values: CDR1 GTSNPN, CDR2 SVGIG (reference sequence). CDR3 region: CAWSRDYEQYF. CDR3 coding DNA: TGTGCCTGGAGCCGGGACTACGAGCAGTACTTC.

V gene TRBV27 combines with J gene TRBJ1-2; D not resolved. The CDR3 loop spans 14 amino acids. The V and J ends lost 5 bases and 4 bases respectively, with 14 bases between them. Germline V gene sequence: CDR1 MNHEY, CDR2 SMNVEV (reference sequence). In DNA, the CDR3 is TGTGCCAGCAGTCCCGACCGGACTATCTATGGCTACACCTTC. Translated, it gives CASSPDRTIYGYTF.

CDR3 nucleotides: TGTGCCAGCAGTGGGGGGGGCCTGGAGACCCAGTACTTC. Its translation is CASSGGGLETQYF. The V call is TRBV6-1, the J call TRBJ2-5, with a weak D call TRBD2 (7 bases). Germline CDR1 MNHNS, CDR2 SASEGT. V lost 4 bases, J lost 5 bases, and 11 bases lay in between. The CDR3 length is 13 residues.

The chain combines TRBV25-1 with TRBJ2-7; perhaps TRBD1 as D (6 bases). The CDR3 spans 15 residues. Germline V gene lookup returns CDR1 MGHDK and CDR2 SYGVNS. The V end was cut by 4 bases, the J end by 0 bases, with 13 bases between. CDR3 protein: CASSVSGTRSYEQYF. In DNA, the CDR3 is TGTGCCAGCAGTGTATCCGGGACACGCTCCTACGAGCAGTACTTC.

The rearrangement uses TRBV20-1 and TRBJ2-7; 9 positions agree with TRBD1. CDR3 length: 15 residues. J was trimmed by 0 bases and V by 1 base; bases with no gene match: 4. Germline CDR1 is DFQATT and CDR2 is SNEGSKA (reference sequence). The CDR3 DNA sequence: TGCAGTGCTAGAGTCCGGGACAGGGTCTCCTACGAGCAGTACTTC. It is translated as CSARVRDRVSYEQYF.

The V call is TRBV6-5, the J call TRBJ1-1; D is possibly TRBD1 (5 bases). Germline V CDR1 and CDR2: MNHEY, SVGAGI. The CDR3 has 15 residues. V dropped 0 bases and J dropped 4 bases, with 12 bases sitting between them. The CDR3 region is CASSYSGALGTEAFF. CDR3 sequence (DNA): TGTGCCAGCAGTTACTCCGGGGCTCTGGGCACTGAAGCTTTCTTT.

The sample holds a few counts of this clonotype. The rearrangement uses TRBV15 and TRBJ2-2, with D possibly matching TRBD1 (5 bases). The V gene's germline CDR1 is LNHNV and CDR2 YYDKDF (reference sequence). V was cut by 0 bases and J by 8 bases, with 13 bases left in between. This CDR3 comprises 15 residues. CDR3 sequence: CATSRDRRVSGELFF. The CDR3 DNA is TGTGCCACCAGCAGAGATCGCAGGGTCTCTGGGGAGCTGTTTTTT.

This clonotype was observed a handful of times. The genes are TRBV15 and TRBJ2-2; D not resolved. There are 13 residues in the CDR3. CDR1 and CDR2 from the germline V gene are LNHNV and YYDKDF (reference sequence). The V end was cut by 0 bases, the J end by 6 bases, with 5 bases between. The CDR3 region is CATSRDSPGELFF. The DNA for the CDR3 is TGTGCCACCAGCAGAGATAGTCCCGGGGAGCTGTTTTTT.

This clonotype has a count of ten or more. This chain joins TRBV7-2 and TRBJ2-7, with D maybe TRBD1 (5 bases). Trimming shortened V by 3 bases and J by 3 bases, and 15 bases separated the two germline ends. The CDR3 spans 15 residues. The germline CDR1 and CDR2 sequences are SGHTA and FQGNSA. The CDR3 DNA reads TGTGCCAGCAGCTTTCGACAGTCGGTGGGCTACGAGCAGTACTTC. Its translation: CASSFRQSVGYEQYF.

A few counts support this clonotype. The chain uses TRBV15 and TRBJ2-7; no clear D. V lost 0 bases and J 0 bases, leaving 9 bases between the germline ends. Germline V lookup: CDR1 LNHNV, CDR2 YYDKDF (reference sequence). This CDR3 has 15 residues. The CDR3 coding sequence is TGTGCCACCAGCAGAGAGGGTCGTGGCTCCTACGAGCAGTACTTC. Residues: CATSREGRGSYEQYF. The whole variable domain, filled in from reference TRBV15 and TRBJ2-7, reads DAMVIQNPRYQVTQFGKPVTLSCSQTLNHNVMYWYQQKSSQAPKLLFHYYDKDFNNEADTPDNFQSRRPNTSFCFLDIRSPGLGDTAMYLCATSREGRGSYEQYFGPGTRLTVT.

This clonotype has more than one count but fewer than ten. The genes are TRBV7-8 and TRBJ2-5; 14 nucleotides align to TRBD2. The germline CDR1 and CDR2 sequences are SGHVS and FQNEAQ. The CDR3 totals 16 residues. Germline trimming cut 5 bases from V and 5 bases from J; bases unmatched to any gene: 7. Here the CDR3 reads CASSHRLAGGPETQYF. In DNA, the CDR3 is TGTGCCAGCAGCCACCGACTAGCGGGAGGGCCGGAGACCCAGTACTTC.

The table lists this clonotype with a few counts. This chain uses TRBV19 with TRBJ2-5, with D tentatively TRBD1 (5 bases). V lost 5 bases and J lost 5, with 18 bases in between. The CDR3 has 15 residues. Germline V gives CDR1 LNHDA, CDR2 SQIVND (reference sequence). The chain's CDR3 is CASSVLRAQGETQYF. The CDR3, as DNA: TGTGCCAGTAGTGTGCTCAGGGCCCAAGGGGAGACCCAGTACTTC.

The chain has TRBV5-6 and TRBJ2-1; TRBD2 is a possible D gene (6 bases). Germline values: CDR1 SGHDT, CDR2 YYEEEE. V was trimmed by 2 bases and J by 3 bases, leaving 12 bases between them. The CDR3 is 15 residues long. The CDR3: CASSFPRDFYNEQFF. The CDR3 nucleotides are TGTGCCAGCAGCTTCCCCCGGGACTTCTACAATGAGCAGTTCTTC.

In its sample, this clonotype was seen a few times. The V gene is TRBV6-2 or TRBV6-3, the J gene TRBJ2-7; TRBD2 matches at 8 bases. The J segment lost 2 bases and the V segment lost 8 bases, leaving 5 bases of the junction unmatched. Germline V gene lookup returns CDR1 MNHEY and CDR2 SVGEGT. The CDR3 extends over 13 amino acids. Here the CDR3 DNA reads TGTGCCAGCTGGGACGGGAGGGCCTACGAGCAGTACTTC. Translation gives CASWDGRAYEQYF.

This clonotype was observed a handful of times. The chain is built from TRBV11-2 and TRBJ2-4; 7 nucleotides match TRBD1. The CDR3 has 13 residues. The germline CDR1 and CDR2 sequences are SGHAT and FQNNGV. The V gene end was trimmed by 4 bases and the J gene end by 7 bases; junction bases not matched to a gene: 4. The CDR3 protein is CASSWGTANIQYF. The CDR3 bases are TGTGCCAGCAGCTGGGGGACAGCGAACATTCAGTACTTC.

This clonotype has a handful of counts. The chain combines TRBV3-1 with TRBJ1-2; D gene uncertain. CDR1 is LGHDT and CDR2 is YNNKEL in the germline V gene (reference sequence). Deletions cut 4 bases from V and 4 bases from J, with 16 bases between. This CDR3 comprises 15 residues. This chain's CDR3 is CASSPRVLGSYGYTF. Here the CDR3 DNA reads TGTGCCAGCAGCCCCCGGGTCCTCGGGTCCTATGGCTACACCTTC.

In this sample, this clonotype turned up a few times. The chain has TRBV5-1 and TRBJ2-1; 12 bases match TRBD2. This CDR3 is built from 15 residues. V lost 0 bases to trimming and J lost 10 bases; unmatched junction nucleotides: 5. The germline CDR1 and CDR2 sequences are SGHRS and YFSETQ. This CDR3 reads CASSLALAGGGEQFF. The CDR3 region has the DNA TGCGCCAGCAGCTTGGCACTAGCGGGAGGAGGGGAGCAGTTCTTC.

The chain joins TRBV7-9 to TRBJ2-3; no clear D gene. The CDR3 totals 14 residues. V lost 5 bases, J lost 0 bases, and 9 bases lay in between. CDR1 is SEHNR and CDR2 is FQNEAQ in the germline V gene (reference sequence). As DNA, the CDR3 is TGTGCCAGCAGCCCTCCTATTAGCACAGATACGCAGTATTTT. Translation gives CASSPPISTDTQYF.

The gene calls are TRBV11-3 and TRBJ2-2, with TRBD1 matching 8 bases. This CDR3 is 17 amino acids long. V was clipped by 5 bases and J by 5 bases; unmatched bases: 13. Germline V lookup: CDR1 SGHNT, CDR2 YENEEA. The CDR3 here is CASSGQDRVIRTGELFF. For the CDR3, the DNA is TGTGCCAGCAGCGGACAGGACAGGGTAATTCGGACCGGGGAGCTGTTTTTT.

In this sample, this clonotype turned up once. J is TRBJ2-7 and V is TRBV20-1; 16 nucleotides agree with TRBD2. Unmatched junction bases numbered 7, after V lost 7 bases and J lost 4 bases. The CDR3 is made up of 15 amino acids. Germline V gene sequence: CDR1 DFQATT, CDR2 SNEGSKA (reference sequence). CDR3 sequence (DNA): TGCAGTGTCGCCGGGACTAGCGGGAGGGCGTACGAGCAGTACTTC. This codes for CSVAGTSGRAYEQYF.

The chain recombines TRBV6-6 with TRBJ2-7; D gene uncertain. V lost 8 bases, J lost 0 bases, and 8 bases lay in between. This CDR3 is built from 12 residues. Germline assignment: CDR1 MNHNY and CDR2 SVGAGI (reference sequence). CDR3 nucleotide sequence: TGTGCCAGCGAAGGGTTCTCCTACGAGCAGTACTTC. Amino acids: CASEGFSYEQYF.

This sequence joins TRBV7-9 and TRBJ2-1, with D possibly matching TRBD1 (6 bases). This CDR3 comprises 18 residues. Germline CDR1 reads SEHNR; CDR2 reads FQNEAQ (reference sequence). V was trimmed by 2 bases and J by 2 bases, leaving 19 bases between them. Here the CDR3 DNA reads TGTGCCAGCAGCTTAATTGGGGACACCAATAACCCCTACAATGAGCAGTTCTTC. This codes for CASSLIGDTNNPYNEQFF.

This chain connects TRBV5-6 to TRBJ2-5, with 7 bases aligning to TRBD2. The germline V gene has CDR1 SGHDT and CDR2 YYEEEE. CDR3 length: 14 residues. V shed 3 bases and J 5 bases; nucleotides not matched to a gene: 7. The CDR3 DNA is TGTGCCAGCAGCTATGGGGGGAGGGCGGAGACCCAGTACTTC. It is translated as CASSYGGRAETQYF.

The CDR3 region has the DNA TGTGCCAGCAGCCAAGATGGAATCAACGAGCAGTACTTC. Its translation: CASSQDGINEQYF. This chain connects TRBV3-1 to TRBJ2-7; no definite D call. The germline gives CDR1 LGHDT, CDR2 YNNKEL (reference sequence). The CDR3 contains 13 residues. With 0 bases removed from V and 5 bases from J, the gap between germline ends came to 8 bases.